Below are 3 T cell receptor beta chains sequenced from a single sample in a study of tumor-infiltrating lymphocytes in primary liver carcinoma. The authors made TCR beta cDNA from roughly 480 ng total RNA with a constant-region primer. Each TCR beta library was derived from three nested multiplex PCR rounds that employed slightly modified ARM-PCR. Use of TRBV1-TRBV30 forward primers with a C-beta reverse primer characterized the first two PCR rounds, which lasted 10 cycles each. TCRdb called the multiplex PCR reads again in MiXCR, with one record for every CDR3 protein. In the table there are about 120,000 distinct CDR3 sequences, around 70% of which are singletons. Each 20-30 mg portion of unsorted bulk tissue served as the source for co-extraction of RNA and DNA. Sequenced sample: tumor-adjacent normal liver tissue. The source of these receptors is a woman aged 55 to 70 with primary liver carcinoma and hepatitis B virus infection.

About this clonotype itself: The CDR3 ends on some other residue instead of the conserved phenylalanine or tryptophan, so this is likely a read error. The limits of the CDR3 on the DNA are not certain, so only TCRdb's listed CDR3 is given. The genes are TRBV11-2 and TRBJ1-1; the D call TRBD1 from the table was never checked on the DNA. The germline CDR1 and CDR2 sequences are SGHAT and FQNNGV. A total of 15 residues make up the CDR3, ends included. This chain's CDR3 is CASSFPTGQETEAFS.

There are many counts of this clonotype. V is TRBV11-2 and J is TRBJ2-2; D is perhaps TRBD1 (5 bases). The CDR3 has 15 amino acids. V gave up 6 bases and J gave up 4 bases, with 15 bases separating them. Looked up from germline, CDR1 is SGHAT and CDR2 is FQNNGV. The CDR3 bases are TGTGCCAGCAGTCTGGACGACAGCCCCACCGGGGAGCTGTTTTTT. Amino acid sequence: CASSLDDSPTGELFF.

The chain employs TRBV7-2 and TRBJ2-1, with 9 bases matching TRBD2. Looked up from germline, CDR1 is SGHTA and CDR2 is FQGNSA. The V segment lost 5 bases and the J segment 5 bases; nucleotides outside the gene matches: 10. CDR3 length equals 16 residues. The CDR3 region is CASSTRAGGTHNEQFF. The CDR3 DNA reads TGTGCCAGCAGCACCAGAGCGGGAGGAACACACAATGAGCAGTTCTTC.